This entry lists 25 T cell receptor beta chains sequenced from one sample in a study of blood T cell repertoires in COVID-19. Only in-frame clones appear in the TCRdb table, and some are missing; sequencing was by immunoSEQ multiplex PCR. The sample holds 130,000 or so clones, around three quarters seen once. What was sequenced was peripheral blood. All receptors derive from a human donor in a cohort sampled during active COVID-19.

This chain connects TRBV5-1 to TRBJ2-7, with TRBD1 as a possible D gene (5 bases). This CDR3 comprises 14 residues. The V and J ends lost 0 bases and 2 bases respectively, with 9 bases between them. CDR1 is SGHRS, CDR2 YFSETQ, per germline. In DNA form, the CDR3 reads TGCGCCAGCAGCTTGGGGGCAGGGACCTACGAGCAGTACTTC. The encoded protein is CASSLGAGTYEQYF.

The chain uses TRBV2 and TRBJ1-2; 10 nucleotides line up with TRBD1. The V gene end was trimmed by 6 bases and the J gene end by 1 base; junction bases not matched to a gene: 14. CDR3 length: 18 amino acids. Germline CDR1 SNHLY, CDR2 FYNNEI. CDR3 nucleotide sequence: TGTGCCAGCAGAGCCGGGACAGGGGCTCGAGAGAATAACTATGGCTACACCTTC. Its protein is CASRAGTGARENNYGYTF.

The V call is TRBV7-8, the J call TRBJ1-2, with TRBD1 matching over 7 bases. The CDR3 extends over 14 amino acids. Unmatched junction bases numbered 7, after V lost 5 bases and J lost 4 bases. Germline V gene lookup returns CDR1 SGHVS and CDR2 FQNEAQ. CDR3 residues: CASSRGGAAYGYTF. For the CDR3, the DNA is TGTGCCAGCAGCCGAGGGGGCGCTGCCTATGGCTACACCTTC.

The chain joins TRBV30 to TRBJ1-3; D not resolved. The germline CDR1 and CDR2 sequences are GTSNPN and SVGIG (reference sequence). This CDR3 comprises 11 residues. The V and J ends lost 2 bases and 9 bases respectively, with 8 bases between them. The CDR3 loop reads CAWSLISTIYF. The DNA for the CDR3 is TGTGCCTGGAGTTTAATCAGCACCATATATTTT.

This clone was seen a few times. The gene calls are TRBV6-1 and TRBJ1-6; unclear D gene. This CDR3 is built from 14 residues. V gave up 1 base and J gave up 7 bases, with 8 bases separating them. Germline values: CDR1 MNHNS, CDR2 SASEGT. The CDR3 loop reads CASSEGPGNSPLHF. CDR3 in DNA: TGTGCCAGCAGTGAAGGCCCCGGGAATTCACCCCTCCACTTT.

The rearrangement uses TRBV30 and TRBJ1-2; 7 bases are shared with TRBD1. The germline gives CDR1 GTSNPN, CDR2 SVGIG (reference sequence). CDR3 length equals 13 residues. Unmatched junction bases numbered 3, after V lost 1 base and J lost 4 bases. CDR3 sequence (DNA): TGTGCCTGGAGTGGGGGGACAGTCTATGGCTACACCTTC. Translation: CAWSGGTVYGYTF.

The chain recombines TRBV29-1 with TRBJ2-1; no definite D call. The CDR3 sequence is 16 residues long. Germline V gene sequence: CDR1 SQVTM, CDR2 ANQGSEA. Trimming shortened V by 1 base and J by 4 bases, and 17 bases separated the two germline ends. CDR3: CSVEGGLGLNYNEQFF. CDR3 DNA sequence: TGCAGCGTTGAAGGAGGTCTAGGCCTTAATTACAATGAGCAGTTCTTC.

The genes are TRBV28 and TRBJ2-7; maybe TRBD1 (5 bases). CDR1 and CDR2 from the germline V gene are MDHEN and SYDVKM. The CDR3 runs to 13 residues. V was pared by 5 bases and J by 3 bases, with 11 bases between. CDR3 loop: CASSRGSIYEQYF. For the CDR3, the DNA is TGTGCCAGCAGTAGGGGCAGTATCTACGAGCAGTACTTC.

CDR3 loop: CASSPLWGGSNEQFF. For the CDR3, the DNA is TGTGCCAGCAGCCCCTTGTGGGGGGGGTCGAATGAGCAGTTCTTC. The chain recombines TRBV3-1 (or the pseudogene TRBV3-2) with TRBJ2-1; 7 bases agree with TRBD2. CDR1 is LGHDT and CDR2 is YNNKEL in the germline V gene (reference sequence). Losses at the gene ends were 4 bases for V and 7 bases for J; bases not matched to a gene: 10. The CDR3 runs to 15 residues.

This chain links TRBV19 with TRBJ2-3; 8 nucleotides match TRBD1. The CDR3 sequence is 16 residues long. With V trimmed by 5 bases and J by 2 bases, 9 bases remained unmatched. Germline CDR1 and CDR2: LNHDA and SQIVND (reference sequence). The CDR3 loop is CASSLDRGPITDTQYF. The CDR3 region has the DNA TGTGCCAGTAGTCTTGACAGGGGCCCAATCACAGATACGCAGTATTTT.

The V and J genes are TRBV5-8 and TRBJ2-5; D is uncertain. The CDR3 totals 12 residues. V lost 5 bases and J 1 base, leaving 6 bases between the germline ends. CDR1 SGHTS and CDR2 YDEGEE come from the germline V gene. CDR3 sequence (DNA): TGTGCCAGCAGTTGGCCCCAAGAGACCCAGTACTTC. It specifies CASSWPQETQYF.

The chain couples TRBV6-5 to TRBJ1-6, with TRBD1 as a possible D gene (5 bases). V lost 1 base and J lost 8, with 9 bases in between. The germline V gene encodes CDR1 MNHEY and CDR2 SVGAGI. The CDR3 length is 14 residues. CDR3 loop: CASSYWQGYSPLHF. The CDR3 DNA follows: TGTGCCAGCAGTTACTGGCAGGGATATTCACCCCTCCACTTT.

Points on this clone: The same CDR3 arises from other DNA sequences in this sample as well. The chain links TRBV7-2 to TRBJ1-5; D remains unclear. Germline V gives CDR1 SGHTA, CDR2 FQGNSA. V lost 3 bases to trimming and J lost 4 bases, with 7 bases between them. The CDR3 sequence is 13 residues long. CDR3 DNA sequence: TGTGCCAGCAGCTTTTCGGGGAATCAGCCCCAGCATTTT. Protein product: CASSFSGNQPQHF.

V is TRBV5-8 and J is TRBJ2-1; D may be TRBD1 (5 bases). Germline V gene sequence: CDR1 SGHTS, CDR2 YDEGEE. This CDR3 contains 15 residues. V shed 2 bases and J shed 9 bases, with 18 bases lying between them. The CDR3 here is CASSFGTGPTGEQFF. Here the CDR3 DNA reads TGTGCCAGCAGCTTTGGTACCGGGCCCACAGGTGAGCAGTTCTTC. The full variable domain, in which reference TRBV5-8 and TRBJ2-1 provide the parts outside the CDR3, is EAGVTQSPTHLIKTRGQQATLRCSPISGHTSVYWYQQALGLGLQFLLWYDEGEERNRGNFPPRFSGRQFPNYSSELNVNALELEDSALYLCASSFGTGPTGEQFFGPGTRLTVL.

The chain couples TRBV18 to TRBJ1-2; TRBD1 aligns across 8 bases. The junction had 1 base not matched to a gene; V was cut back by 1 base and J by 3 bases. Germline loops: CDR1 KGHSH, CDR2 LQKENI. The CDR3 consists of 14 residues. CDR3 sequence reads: CASSPQTGDYGYTF. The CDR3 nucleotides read TGTGCCAGCTCACCACAGACAGGGGACTATGGCTACACCTTC.

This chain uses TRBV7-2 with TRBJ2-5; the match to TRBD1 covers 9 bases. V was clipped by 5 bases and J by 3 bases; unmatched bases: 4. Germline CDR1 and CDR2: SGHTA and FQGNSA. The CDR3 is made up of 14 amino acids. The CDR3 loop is CASSQRTGEETQYF. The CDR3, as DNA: TGTGCCAGCAGCCAACGGACAGGGGAAGAGACCCAGTACTTC.

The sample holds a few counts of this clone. The CDR3 coding sequence is TGTGCCAGCAGTGACAACAATCAGCCCCAGCATTTT. It specifies CASSDNNQPQHF. This chain uses TRBV6-1 with TRBJ1-5, with no clear D. V was trimmed by 3 bases and J by 3 bases, leaving 3 bases between them. This CDR3 is built from 12 residues. Germline V gene lookup returns CDR1 MNHNS and CDR2 SASEGT.

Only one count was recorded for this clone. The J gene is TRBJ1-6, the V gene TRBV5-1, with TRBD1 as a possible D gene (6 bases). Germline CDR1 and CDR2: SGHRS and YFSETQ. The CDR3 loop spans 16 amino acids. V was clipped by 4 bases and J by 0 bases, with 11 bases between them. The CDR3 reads CASSRGRGSYNSPLHF. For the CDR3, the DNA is TGCGCCAGCAGCAGGGGGAGGGGCTCCTATAATTCACCCCTCCACTTT.

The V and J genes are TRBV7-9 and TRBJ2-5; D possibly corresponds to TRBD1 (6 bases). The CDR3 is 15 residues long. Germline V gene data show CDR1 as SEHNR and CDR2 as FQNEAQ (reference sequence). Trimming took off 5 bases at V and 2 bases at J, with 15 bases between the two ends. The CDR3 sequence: CASSTGTTIQETQYF. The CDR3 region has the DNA TGTGCCAGCAGCACCGGGACAACTATTCAAGAGACCCAGTACTTC.

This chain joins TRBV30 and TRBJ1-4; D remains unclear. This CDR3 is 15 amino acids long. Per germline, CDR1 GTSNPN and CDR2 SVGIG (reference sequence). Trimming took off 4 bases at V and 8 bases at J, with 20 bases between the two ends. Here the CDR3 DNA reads TGTGCCTGGACCCTTAGAGGACTCCTGGGAGAAAAACTGTTTTTT. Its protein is CAWTLRGLLGEKLFF.

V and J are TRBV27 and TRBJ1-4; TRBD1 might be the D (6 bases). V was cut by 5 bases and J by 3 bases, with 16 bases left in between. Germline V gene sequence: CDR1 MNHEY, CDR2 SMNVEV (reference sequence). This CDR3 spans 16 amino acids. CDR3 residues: CASSTMTRGANEKLFF. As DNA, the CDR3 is TGTGCCAGCAGTACTATGACCAGGGGAGCTAATGAAAAACTGTTTTTT.

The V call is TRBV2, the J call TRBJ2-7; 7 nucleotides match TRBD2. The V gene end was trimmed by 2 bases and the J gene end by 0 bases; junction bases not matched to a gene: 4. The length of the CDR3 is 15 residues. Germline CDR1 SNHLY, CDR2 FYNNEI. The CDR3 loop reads CASSEWGGSSYEQYF. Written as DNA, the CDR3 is TGTGCCAGCAGTGAATGGGGGGGAAGCTCCTACGAGCAGTACTTC.

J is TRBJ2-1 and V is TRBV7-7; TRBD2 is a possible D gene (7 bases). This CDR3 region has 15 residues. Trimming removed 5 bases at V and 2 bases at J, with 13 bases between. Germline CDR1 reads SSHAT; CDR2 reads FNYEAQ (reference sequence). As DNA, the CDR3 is TGTGCCAGCAGCCTAGGGGGGGTCCCCTACAATGAGCAGTTCTTC. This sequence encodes CASSLGGVPYNEQFF.

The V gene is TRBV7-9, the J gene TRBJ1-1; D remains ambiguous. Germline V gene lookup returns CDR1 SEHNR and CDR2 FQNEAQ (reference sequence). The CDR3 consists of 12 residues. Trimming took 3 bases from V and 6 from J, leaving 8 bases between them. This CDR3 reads CASSFPVAEAFF. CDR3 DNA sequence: TGTGCCAGCAGCTTTCCGGTGGCTGAAGCTTTCTTT.

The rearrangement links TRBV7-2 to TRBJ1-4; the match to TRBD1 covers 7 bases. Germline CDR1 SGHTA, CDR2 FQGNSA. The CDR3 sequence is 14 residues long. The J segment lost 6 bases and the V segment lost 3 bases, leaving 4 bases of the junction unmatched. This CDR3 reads CASSLRGRDEKLFF. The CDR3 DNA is TGTGCCAGCAGCTTGAGGGGGCGCGATGAAAAACTGTTTTTT. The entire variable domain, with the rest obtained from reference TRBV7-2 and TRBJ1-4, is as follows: GAGVSQSPSNKVTEKGKDVELRCDPISGHTALYWYRQSLGQGLEFLIYFQGNSAPDKSGLPSDRFSAERTGGSVSTLTIQRTQQEDSAVYLCASSLRGRDEKLFFGSGTQLSVL.